This TCR delta chain is from a study of delta chain sequences of gamma delta T cells (dated by TCRdb to about 2017). With respect to this clone: Which antigen it targets is not known. Nothing much larger sits one base from this clone, and base qualities are not available.

In the germline V gene, CDR1 corresponds to GEAIGNYY and CDR2 to EKD. Unmatched junction bases come to 6, with V trimmed by 2 bases and J by 5 bases. The CDR3 covers 14 residues, taking in both the cysteine and the phenylalanine. The kept DNA is CDR3 alone, 42 bases in frame from the first base. Libraries were prepared through 5' RACE. Sequencing was performed on an Illumina MiSeq. After TCRdb called clones again from the public reads with CATT, rows with identical DNA were merged. For this sample the table gives hundreds of delta-chain clones, of which about 20% were detected only once. The ten largest account for less than 50% of the sample.

This sequence was found in a human donor in good health. The sequence is built from TRDV2 and TRDJ1, and TRDD3 aligns with 8 junction nucleotides. The sample was either unsorted cells or a sorted T cell fraction (not recorded which). The CDR3 region has the sequence CACDKLGESDKLIF. The DNA sequence reads TGTGCCTGTGACAAGCTGGGGGAGTCTGATAAACTCATCTTT.